A selection of T cell receptor beta chains follows, all from one sample in a study of shared clonotypes between healthy human individuals. Sequencing was performed with immunoSEQ multiplex PCR; in TCRdb, only in-frame clones are kept and a portion is missing. The sample contains 2.5 million or so clones, more than 80% of which appear only once. Sequencing was carried out using naive CD4+ T cells sorted from blood. These receptors all come from a man younger than 35 in good health. Both conserved end residues are part of each CDR3. Each record gives: CDR3 protein, CDR3 DNA, V gene, J gene, D gene. D genes are given only for firm matches.

CASNNRQLYNSPLHF	TGTGCCAGCAACAACAGACAGCTCTATAATTCACCCCTCCACTTT	TRBV19	TRBJ1-6	NA
CASSLVGDSPLHF	TGCGCCAGCAGCTTGGTCGGGGATTCACCCCTCCACTTT	TRBV5-1	TRBJ1-6	NA
CASSSPFLGRNQPQHF	TGTGCCAGCAGTTCCCCATTCTTAGGGCGCAATCAGCCCCAGCATTTT	TRBV27	TRBJ1-5	NA
CASSRDRAYEQYF	TGTGCCAGCAGCCGGGACAGGGCCTACGAGCAGTACTTC	TRBV5-6	TRBJ2-7	TRBD1
CASSLTQGRPQHF	TGTGCCAGCAGCTTAACCCAGGGAAGGCCCCAGCATTTT	TRBV11-2	TRBJ1-5	NA
CASSLNRLQGTFEQYF	TGTGCCAGCAGTTTAAATCGGCTACAGGGGACGTTCGAGCAGTACTTC	TRBV27	TRBJ2-7	TRBD1
CASSSYRGDTNEKLFF	TGTGCCAGCAGTTCTTACAGGGGAGACACTAATGAAAAACTGTTTTTT	TRBV6-6	TRBJ1-4	TRBD1
CAIAKSGEGGTEAFF	TGTGCCATCGCTAAATCAGGGGAAGGGGGCACTGAAGCTTTCTTT	TRBV10-3	TRBJ1-1	NA
CAWSAPYEQYF	TGTGCCTGGAGTGCGCCTTACGAGCAGTACTTC	TRBV30	TRBJ2-7	NA
CASTSWQRGHETDTQYF	TGTGCCAGCACCAGTTGGCAGCGGGGGCATGAGACAGATACGCAGTATTTT	TRBV5-6	TRBJ2-3	TRBD2
CASTRGLQETQYF	TGTGCCAGCACCAGGGGTCTTCAAGAGACCCAGTACTTC	TRBV2	TRBJ2-5	NA
CASSPQGRIGQETQYF	TGTGCCAGTAGTCCACAGGGAAGAATCGGCCAAGAGACCCAGTACTTC	TRBV19	TRBJ2-5	NA
CASSARYQTGQTQYF	TGTGCCAGCAGCGCCCGTTACCAAACCGGCCAGACCCAGTACTTC	TRBV9	TRBJ2-5	NA